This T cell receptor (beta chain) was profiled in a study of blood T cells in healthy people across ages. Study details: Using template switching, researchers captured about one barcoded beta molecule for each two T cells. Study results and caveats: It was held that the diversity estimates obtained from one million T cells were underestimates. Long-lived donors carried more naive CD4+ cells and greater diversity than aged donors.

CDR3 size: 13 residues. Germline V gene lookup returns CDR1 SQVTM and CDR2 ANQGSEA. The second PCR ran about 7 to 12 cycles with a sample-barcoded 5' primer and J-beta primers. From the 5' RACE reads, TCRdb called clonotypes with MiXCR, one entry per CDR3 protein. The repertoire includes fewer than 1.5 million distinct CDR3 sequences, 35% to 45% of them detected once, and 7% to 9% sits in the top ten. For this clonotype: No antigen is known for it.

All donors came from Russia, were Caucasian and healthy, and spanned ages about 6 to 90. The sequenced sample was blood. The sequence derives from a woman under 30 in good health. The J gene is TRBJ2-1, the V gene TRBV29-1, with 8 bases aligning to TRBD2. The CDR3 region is CTVAGLLYNEQFF. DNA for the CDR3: TGCACCGTAGCGGGACTTCTCTACAATGAGCAGTTCTTC.